Listed here are 22 T cell receptor beta chains from one sample, sequenced in a study of T cell responses to AZD1222 COVID-19 vaccine (dated by TCRdb to the early 2020s). Library preparation used the immunoSEQ multiplex PCR assay. TCRdb carries this immuneACCESS record with in-frame sequences only. Its versions omit some clonotypes, under half of them owing to an unresolved V gene in the studies checked, with the rest unexplained. The sample table holds roughly 80,000 clones, of which roughly 89% were seen once. The biggest ten clones account for roughly 11% of the sample. The time point label corresponds to: about 28 days (+/-7) after the second vaccine dose. The sequencing used peripheral blood, collected 28 days after the second AZD1222 dose. The source of these receptors is an adult who received the AZD1222 COVID-19 vaccine.

The chain couples TRBV2 to TRBJ2-7; D is ambiguous. V lost 2 bases to trimming and J lost 0 bases, with 8 bases between them. Per germline, CDR1 SNHLY and CDR2 FYNNEI. The CDR3 extends over 14 amino acids. The CDR3 is CASSEMWASYEQYF. DNA of the CDR3: TGTGCCAGCAGTGAAATGTGGGCCTCCTACGAGCAGTACTTC.

This sequence joins TRBV9 and TRBJ1-1; D perhaps matches TRBD1 (5 bases). The germline CDR1 and CDR2 sequences are SGDLS and YYNGEE. V was shortened by 4 bases and J by 6 bases, with 19 bases between the two germline ends. The CDR3 runs 15 residues. CDR3 sequence (DNA): TGTGCCAGCAGCCCTCGAGTGGGGGGGAGCGCTGAAGCTTTCTTT. Encoded protein: CASSPRVGGSAEAFF.

In DNA, the CDR3 is TGTGCCAGCAGCGATCGGGGTGGTGGAGGCTACGAGCAGTACTTC. Translated, it gives CASSDRGGGGYEQYF. The chain has TRBV7-2 and TRBJ2-7; D possibly corresponds to TRBD2 (5 bases). CDR1 is SGHTA and CDR2 is FQGNSA in the germline V gene. The CDR3 contains 15 residues. Trimming left V 5 bases short and J 3 bases short, with 17 bases between.

The V and J genes are TRBV2 and TRBJ1-5; a possible D gene is TRBD1 (6 bases). Looked up from germline, CDR1 is SNHLY and CDR2 is FYNNEI. CDR3 length: 14 residues. V was clipped by 3 bases and J by 2 bases, with 8 bases between them. Here the CDR3 reads CASSDRGRNQPQHF. Written as DNA, the CDR3 is TGTGCCAGCAGTGACAGGGGTCGCAATCAGCCCCAGCATTTT.

The gene calls are TRBV15 and TRBJ2-6, with D unresolved. The CDR3 contains 15 residues. The germline CDR1 and CDR2 sequences are LNHNV and YYDKDF (reference sequence). The V end was cut by 4 bases, the J end by 4 bases, with 11 bases between. The CDR3 DNA is TGTGCCACCAGCAACACGGACGTCGGGGCCAACGTCCTGACTTTC. Protein sequence: CATSNTDVGANVLTF.

CDR3 protein: CATSRDLEAANTGELFF. The CDR3 DNA is TGTGCCACCAGCAGAGATTTAGAGGCAGCGAACACCGGGGAGCTGTTTTTT. V is TRBV15 and J is TRBJ2-2, with D hard to call. The CDR3 covers 17 residues. Trimming cost V 0 bases and J 0 bases, with 11 bases left between them. Germline V gene data show CDR1 as LNHNV and CDR2 as YYDKDF (reference sequence).

CDR3: CASSLGRITYEQYF. The CDR3 DNA sequence: TGTGCCAGCAGCTTAGGGAGGATTACCTACGAGCAGTACTTC. V gene TRBV11-2 combines with J gene TRBJ2-7, with D tentatively TRBD2 (5 bases). This CDR3 is 14 amino acids long. V lost 1 base to trimming and J lost 2 bases, with 9 bases between them. The germline V gene has CDR1 SGHAT and CDR2 FQNNGV. Together with reference TRBV11-2 and TRBJ2-7, the CDR3 gives the full variable domain: EAGVAQSPRYKIIEKRQSVAFWCNPISGHATLYWYQQILGQGPKLLIQFQNNGVVDDSQLPKDRFSAERLKGVDSTLKIQPAKLEDSAVYLCASSLGRITYEQYFGPGTRLTVT.

V is TRBV18 and J is TRBJ2-7; tentatively, D is TRBD1 or TRBD2 (7 bases each). The CDR3 has 15 amino acids. V was trimmed by 6 bases and J by 3 bases, leaving 18 bases between them. Germline loops: CDR1 KGHSH, CDR2 LQKENI. CDR3: CASSITGRGGYEQYF. CDR3 in DNA: TGTGCCAGCTCGATCACCGGCAGGGGGGGCTACGAGCAGTACTTC. Combining the CDR3 with reference TRBV18 and TRBJ2-7 gives the whole variable domain NAGVMQNPRHLVRRRGQEARLRCSPMKGHSHVYWYRQLPEEGLKFMVYLQKENIIDESGMPKERFSAEFPKEGPSILRIQQVVRGDSAAYFCASSITGRGGYEQYFGPGTRLTVT.

This clone was detected only once. The chain is built from TRBV2 and TRBJ1-4; tentative D call: TRBD1 (5 bases). The ends were cut back, 4 bases at V and 4 bases at J, with 10 bases in the middle. This CDR3 has 14 residues. CDR1 and CDR2 (germline): SNHLY, FYNNEI. CDR3 amino acids: CASSAGSSNEKLFF. CDR3 in DNA: TGTGCCAGCAGTGCAGGGTCAAGTAATGAAAAACTGTTTTTT.

J is TRBJ2-7 and V is TRBV15, with 9 bases identical to TRBD1. Germline V lookup: CDR1 LNHNV, CDR2 YYDKDF (reference sequence). The CDR3 sequence is 15 residues long. V dropped 3 bases and J dropped 0; count of bases not matched to a gene: 3. DNA of the CDR3: TGTGCCACCAGCAGTACGACAGGGGGCTCCTACGAGCAGTACTTC. It is translated as CATSSTTGGSYEQYF.

This clone was counted once. The V gene is TRBV9, the J gene TRBJ2-5; the D call may be TRBD1 or TRBD2 (6 bases each). The CDR3 has 14 amino acids. Germline CDR1 is SGDLS and CDR2 is YYNGEE. The ends were cut back, 1 base at V and 6 bases at J, with 13 bases in the middle. The CDR3 DNA sequence: TGTGCCAGCAGCGTATTTGGAGGGGACAAGACCCAGTACTTC. As protein: CASSVFGGDKTQYF.

V gene TRBV6-1 combines with J gene TRBJ2-7, with TRBD2 matching 7 bases. The CDR3 totals 15 residues. Per the germline V gene, CDR1 is MNHNS and CDR2 is SASEGT. J was trimmed by 2 bases and V by 2 bases; bases with no gene match: 6. CDR3 bases: TGTGCCAGCAGTGAACTCTGGGGGGGGACCTACGAGCAGTACTTC. Its protein product is CASSELWGGTYEQYF.

V gene TRBV4-1 combines with J gene TRBJ1-4, with 7 nucleotides matching TRBD1. This CDR3 has 16 amino acids. The trim removed 2 bases at V and 10 bases at J, leaving 13 bases unmatched. CDR1 and CDR2 (germline): MGHRA, YSYEKL. In nucleotides, the CDR3 is TGCGCCAGCAGCCAATCCCGGGACAGCAACGACCGAAAACTGTTTTTT. Its protein product is CASSQSRDSNDRKLFF.

CDR3 region: CASSLGVAGTDTQYF. CDR3 nucleotides: TGTGCCAGCAGCTTAGGGGTAGCGGGCACAGATACGCAGTATTTT. The chain carries TRBV7-9 and TRBJ2-3, with TRBD2 as a possible D gene (6 bases). Trimming cost V 1 base and J 1 base, with 9 bases left between them. This CDR3 has 15 amino acids. Germline loops: CDR1 SEHNR, CDR2 FQNEAQ (reference sequence).

The chain has TRBV2 and TRBJ2-1; 8 bases match TRBD2. Per germline, CDR1 SNHLY and CDR2 FYNNEI. This CDR3 contains 14 residues. Losses at the gene ends were 6 bases for V and 3 bases for J; bases not matched to a gene: 4. CDR3 sequence (DNA): TGTGCCAGCAGCGGGGGGGCGGGCTACAATGAGCAGTTCTTC. Residues: CASSGGAGYNEQFF. Complete variable domain (other parts from reference TRBV2 and TRBJ2-1): EPEVTQTPSHQVTQMGQEVILRCVPISNHLYFYWYRQILGQKVEFLVSFYNNEISEKSEIFDDQFSVERPDGSNFTLKIRSTKLEDSAMYFCASSGGAGYNEQFFGPGTRLTVL.

V gene TRBV29-1 combines with J gene TRBJ2-1, with D perhaps TRBD1 or TRBD2 (6 bases each). Trimming pared 3 bases from V and 4 bases from J, leaving 10 bases between. Per germline, CDR1 SQVTM and CDR2 ANQGSEA. The CDR3 contains 13 residues. This CDR3 reads CSVDRGRYNEQFF. The CDR3, as DNA: TGCAGCGTTGACCGGGGGCGGTACAATGAGCAGTTCTTC.

The CDR3 DNA reads as TGTGCCAGTAGTCCATGGAACCCGGGGGCTGAAGCTTTCTTT. Translated: CASSPWNPGAEAFF. The V call is TRBV19, the J call TRBJ1-1; D is perhaps TRBD1 (5 bases). CDR3 length: 14 residues. Trimming cost V 5 bases and J 6 bases, with 16 bases left between them. Germline V gene data show CDR1 as LNHDA and CDR2 as SQIVND (reference sequence).

The rearrangement uses TRBV6-5 and TRBJ1-2; D is unresolved. Germline lookup yields CDR1 MNHEY and CDR2 SVGAGI. Trimming took 6 bases from V and 6 from J, leaving 17 bases between them. This CDR3 has 14 amino acids. The CDR3 sequence: CASSRGFSNHGYTF. CDR3 bases: TGTGCCAGCAGCCGGGGATTCTCCAATCATGGCTACACCTTC.

This clone was seen a handful of times. V gene TRBV4-3 combines with J gene TRBJ2-2; D could derive from TRBD1 or TRBD2 (7 bases each). Trimming took 0 bases from V and 5 from J, leaving 16 bases between them. The germline gives CDR1 LGHNA, CDR2 YSLEER. The CDR3 runs 17 residues. CDR3 sequence reads: CASSQEPAGGGTGELFF. The CDR3 nucleotides read TGCGCCAGCAGCCAAGAACCCGCAGGGGGGGGAACCGGGGAGCTGTTTTTT.

V usage is TRBV7-2 and J usage is TRBJ2-7; 10 bases are a match to TRBD2. V lost 7 bases, J lost 4 bases, and 10 bases stayed unmatched. CDR1 is SGHTA and CDR2 is FQGNSA in the germline V gene. This CDR3 region has 15 residues. In DNA, the CDR3 is TGTGCCAGCACCTGGACTAGCGGAGAGATTTACGAGCAGTACTTC. This codes for CASTWTSGEIYEQYF.

The V call is TRBV6-2 or TRBV6-3, the J call TRBJ2-5; TRBD2 matches 15 bases. Germline V gene lookup returns CDR1 MNHEY and CDR2 SVGEGT. Trimming cost V 4 bases and J 2 bases; bases outside gene matches: 2. The CDR3 length is 16 residues. The CDR3 DNA sequence: TGTGCCAGCAGTTGGGGGACTAGCGGGGGGCAAGAGACCCAGTACTTC. Translation gives CASSWGTSGGQETQYF.

The chain joins TRBV4-2 to TRBJ2-1; 7 positions match TRBD2. Unmatched junction bases numbered 8, after V lost 4 bases and J lost 2 bases. Germline V CDR1 and CDR2: LGHNA, YNFKEQ. The CDR3 runs 16 residues. The CDR3 here is CASSPGLAGAYNEQFF. The CDR3 DNA reads TGTGCCAGCAGCCCTGGGCTGGCGGGGGCCTACAATGAGCAGTTCTTC.